Below are 22 T cell receptor beta chains sequenced from a single sample in a study of human T cells and chemical hapten exposure. TCRdb recomputed calls from the RACE reads with MiXCR, one row per CDR3 protein. The table shows just under 350,000 distinct CDR3 sequences, with approximately 6.9% occurring only once. Time point specified: patch test 1, 2 weeks after DPC sensitization. Treatment defined: therapeutic diphenylcyclopropenone sensitization with weekly scalp DPC. Sample: whole blood, taken in connection with sensitization to the hapten diphenylcyclopropenone (DPC). The receptors were gathered from a woman between 18 and 30 years old with alopecia areata. Some clones in this sample may be carry-over from other donors' samples.

This chain joins TRBV7-6 and TRBJ2-3; 10 bases are a match to TRBD1. The CDR3 has 14 amino acids. The V gene end was trimmed by 8 bases and the J gene end by 6 bases; junction bases not matched to a gene: 8. The germline V gene encodes CDR1 SGHVS and CDR2 FNYEAQ. The CDR3 loop is CASLPDRGMDTQYF. The DNA for the CDR3 is TGTGCCAGCCTTCCGGACAGGGGGATGGATACGCAGTATTTT.

This clonotype was found a few times. This chain joins TRBV20-1 and TRBJ1-5, with 8 bases identical to TRBD1. The CDR3 is 16 residues long. Germline CDR1 DFQATT, CDR2 SNEGSKA (reference sequence). The trim removed 1 base at V and 4 bases at J, leaving 9 bases unmatched. This chain's CDR3 is CSARVKDRGTNQPQHF. In DNA, the CDR3 is TGCAGTGCTAGAGTGAAAGACAGGGGCACAAATCAGCCCCAGCATTTT.

This rearrangement joins TRBV6-1 to TRBJ2-5, with D hard to call. The germline V gene has CDR1 MNHNS and CDR2 SASEGT. V was cut by 1 base and J by 7 bases, with 10 bases left in between. The CDR3 loop spans 13 amino acids. CDR3 DNA: TGTGCCAGCAGTGAAGTGAGATCTGGGACCCAGTACTTC. Residues: CASSEVRSGTQYF.

The chain links TRBV2 to TRBJ1-2, with TRBD1 identical over 9 bases. The CDR3 runs to 14 residues. The V gene's germline CDR1 is SNHLY and CDR2 FYNNEI. Trimming at V came to 7 bases and at J to 8 bases, leaving 11 bases not matched to a gene. The CDR3 nucleotides are TGTGCCAGCACCCCTACCGGGACAGGGAGCGGCTACACCTTC. Translation: CASTPTGTGSGYTF. Combining the CDR3 with reference TRBV2 and TRBJ1-2 gives the whole variable domain EPEVTQTPSHQVTQMGQEVILRCVPISNHLYFYWYRQILGQKVEFLVSFYNNEISEKSEIFDDQFSVERPDGSNFTLKIRSTKLEDSAMYFCASTPTGTGSGYTFGSGTRLTVV.

This clonotype was detected a few times. This chain links TRBV4-1 with TRBJ1-4; TRBD1 aligns across 10 bases. The CDR3 runs 16 residues. With 2 bases clipped from V and 6 bases from J, the junction kept 6 bases outside the gene matches. The V gene's germline CDR1 is MGHRA and CDR2 YSYEKL. DNA for the CDR3: TGCGCCAGCAGCCAATCCCCCGGGACAGGGGATGAAAAACTGTTTTTT. Encoded protein: CASSQSPGTGDEKLFF.

The chain couples TRBV11-2 to TRBJ2-1; maybe TRBD2 (6 bases). There are 15 residues in the CDR3. V was clipped by 4 bases and J by 6 bases, with 16 bases between them. Germline V gene data show CDR1 as SGHAT and CDR2 as FQNNGV. The CDR3 nucleotides are TGTGCCAGCAGCTCGCGGGACGACACCACCAATGAGCAGTTCTTC. It is translated as CASSSRDDTTNEQFF.

This clonotype came up many times. This chain joins TRBV18 and TRBJ2-3; D ambiguous. This CDR3 has 14 residues. V was trimmed by 2 bases and J by 2 bases, leaving 8 bases between them. Germline CDR1 and CDR2: KGHSH and LQKENI. CDR3 region: CASSPSRNTDTQYF. CDR3 coding DNA: TGTGCCAGCTCACCATCGCGGAACACAGATACGCAGTATTTT.

The gene calls are TRBV18 and TRBJ1-1, with D perhaps matching TRBD1 (5 bases). V was trimmed by 0 bases and J by 8 bases, leaving 10 bases between them. This CDR3 region has 13 residues. Germline CDR1 KGHSH, CDR2 LQKENI. CDR3 protein: CASSPPTGAEAFF. In DNA form, the CDR3 reads TGTGCCAGCTCACCACCTACCGGGGCAGAAGCTTTCTTT.

This clonotype was seen a few times. The V gene is TRBV2, the J gene TRBJ1-1; D perhaps matches TRBD1 (5 bases). Germline assignment: CDR1 SNHLY and CDR2 FYNNEI. This CDR3 is 13 amino acids long. V shed 6 bases and J shed 5 bases, with 13 bases lying between them. CDR3 DNA sequence: TGTGCCAGCAGGAGCGGGGGTCGGACTGAAGCTTTCTTT. Translated, it gives CASRSGGRTEAFF.

This clonotype was seen at least ten times. V gene TRBV6-5 combines with J gene TRBJ2-2, with 8 bases fitting TRBD1. This CDR3 is built from 15 residues. Per the germline V gene, CDR1 is MNHEY and CDR2 is SVGAGI. The CDR3 is CVSWHRTGKGGELFF. The DNA for the CDR3 is TGTGTCTCATGGCACCGGACAGGGAAGGGCGGGGAGCTGTTTTTT.

The V gene is TRBV4-3, the J gene TRBJ2-1; D call uncertain. The germline V gene has CDR1 LGHNA and CDR2 YSLEER. The CDR3 extends over 16 amino acids. Trimming left V 1 base short and J 0 bases short, with 10 bases between. This CDR3 is CASSQGVATSYNEQFF. As DNA, the CDR3 is TGCGCCAGCAGCCAAGGGGTTGCGACCTCCTACAATGAGCAGTTCTTC.

This clonotype occurred many times. The chain employs TRBV5-6 and TRBJ1-2, with D unclear. Germline CDR1 reads SGHDT; CDR2 reads YYEEEE. Trimming stripped 0 bases from V and 4 bases from J, with 7 bases between. The CDR3 length is 13 residues. In DNA, the CDR3 is TGTGCCAGCAGCTTGGAGGCACCCTATGGCTACACCTTC. Residues: CASSLEAPYGYTF.

The chain carries TRBV12-3 or TRBV12-4 and TRBJ1-1; maybe TRBD1 (5 bases). V was shortened by 6 bases and J by 4 bases, with 15 bases between the two germline ends. The CDR3 is 14 residues long. The CDR3 nucleotides read TGTGCCAGCAGCTACGCCAGGGCCGGCACTGAAGCTTTCTTT. Its protein is CASSYARAGTEAFF.

Many counts were recorded for this clonotype. The chain has TRBV6-5 and TRBJ2-3, with TRBD2 matching 14 bases. CDR1 MNHEY and CDR2 SVGAGI come from the germline V gene. CDR3 size: 20 residues. V trimming: 2 bases; J trimming: 1 base; junction bases outside the gene matches: 11. The CDR3 sequence is CASSYPEKGTSGGGTDTQYF. The CDR3 region has the DNA TGTGCCAGCAGTTACCCGGAAAAGGGGACTAGCGGGGGTGGCACAGATACGCAGTATTTT.

This clonotype appeared a few times. The genes are TRBV4-2 and TRBJ1-6; D is undetermined. V was cut by 0 bases and J by 4 bases, with 10 bases left in between. This CDR3 has 16 amino acids. The V gene's germline CDR1 is LGHNA and CDR2 YNFKEQ. The CDR3 coding sequence is TGTGCCAGCAGCCAAGATTTGGTGGAGTATAATTCACCCCTCCACTTT. Its protein is CASSQDLVEYNSPLHF.

This clonotype showed up many times. The chain recombines TRBV7-9 with TRBJ2-5; TRBD2 agrees at 7 bases. After removal of 5 bases from V and 0 bases from J, the junction contained 12 bases not matched to a gene. Germline loops: CDR1 SEHNR, CDR2 FQNEAQ (reference sequence). The CDR3 is 17 amino acids. Here the CDR3 reads CASSSRPAGRYQETQYF. CDR3 sequence (DNA): TGTGCCAGCAGCAGCCGGCCAGCGGGGAGGTACCAAGAGACCCAGTACTTC.

The gene calls are TRBV7-9 and TRBJ2-2, with 8 positions matching TRBD2. The germline V gene encodes CDR1 SEHNR and CDR2 FQNEAQ (reference sequence). The V segment lost 0 bases and the J segment 3 bases; nucleotides outside the gene matches: 6. The CDR3 has 17 amino acids. The CDR3 nucleotides read TGTGCCAGCAGCTTAGCGCGGGGGGATCGAGACACCGGGGAGCTGTTTTTT. This codes for CASSLARGDRDTGELFF. The variable domain in full, with the rest retrieved from reference TRBV7-9 and TRBJ2-2, is DTGVSQNPRHKITKRGQNVTFRCDPISEHNRLYWYRQTLGQGPEFLTYFQNEAQLEKSRLLSDRFSAERPKGSFSTLEIQRTEQGDSAMYLCASSLARGDRDTGELFFGEGSRLTVL.

This clonotype has a handful of counts. The J gene is TRBJ2-3, the V gene TRBV29-1; D call uncertain. There are 18 residues in the CDR3. CDR1 and CDR2 (germline): SQVTM, ANQGSEA. Trimming took 3 bases from V and 0 from J, leaving 22 bases between them. CDR3 region: CSVDGFRTEGLSTDTQYF. The CDR3 DNA follows: TGCAGCGTTGATGGATTTCGTACGGAAGGTCTTAGCACAGATACGCAGTATTTT.

This clonotype was seen a few times. The chain is built from TRBV28 and TRBJ1-2, with 9 bases identical to TRBD1. Losses at the gene ends were 10 bases for V and 2 bases for J; bases not matched to a gene: 5. The CDR3 is made up of 13 amino acids. Germline lookup yields CDR1 MDHEN and CDR2 SYDVKM. As DNA, the CDR3 is TGTGCCATCCCGGGACAGGGAAACTATGGCTACACCTTC. It yields the protein CAIPGQGNYGYTF.

Worth noting for this clonotype: This is likely a read error, given that the CDR3 carries no conserved phenylalanine or tryptophan at its end. The V call is TRBV7-6, the J call TRBJ1-1, with 7 bases identical to TRBD1. V lost 2 bases, J lost 0 bases, and 0 bases stayed unmatched. Germline V gene lookup returns CDR1 SGHVS and CDR2 FNYEAQ. CDR3 length equals 14 residues. The CDR3 here is CASSLQGVNTEAFS. The CDR3 nucleotides are TGTGCCAGCAGCTTACAGGGGGTGAACACTGAAGCTTTCTCT.

The J gene is TRBJ2-7, the V gene TRBV7-2; either TRBD1 or TRBD2 may fit D (6 bases each). The CDR3 is 15 residues long. Germline CDR1 reads SGHTA; CDR2 reads FQGNSA. The V end lost 0 bases, the J end lost 0 bases, and 9 bases lay between the germline ends. For the CDR3, the DNA is TGTGCCAGCAGCTTAGCACAGGGAGGCTCCTACGAGCAGTACTTC. Residues: CASSLAQGGSYEQYF.

CDR3 DNA: TGTGCCATCAAAGGCTCTGGAAACACCATATATTTT. Protein product: CAIKGSGNTIYF. The genes are TRBV10-3 and TRBJ1-3; D is uncertain. Between the trimmed V and J ends, which lost 7 bases and 0 bases, there was a span of 4 bases. This CDR3 has 12 residues. Per germline, CDR1 ENHRY and CDR2 SYGVKD.